The 32 T cell receptor beta chains given below trace back to one sample, sequenced in a study of tumor-infiltrating lymphocytes in primary liver carcinoma. Starting material for RNA and DNA co-extraction consisted of roughly 18-34 mg of unsorted bulk tissue. The template, roughly 510 ng total RNA, yielded TCR beta cDNA made with a constant-region primer. Construction of TCR beta libraries relied on three successive nested multiplex PCR rounds employing slightly modified ARM-PCR. Amplification in the first two PCR rounds was performed using TRBV1-TRBV30 forward primers and a C-beta reverse primer for approximately 10 cycles each. TCRdb reprocessed the multiplex PCR reads with MiXCR, giving one entry per CDR3 protein. The data show 90,000 to 150,000 distinct CDR3 sequences, around 70% seen once. Sequencing input: tumor-adjacent normal liver tissue. The receptors derive from a woman aged 55-75 years with primary liver carcinoma and hepatitis B virus infection.

Regarding this clonotype: The germline gene is not matched at one end of the junction; a read error may be the cause. The rearrangement links TRBV12-3 or TRBV12-4 to TRBJ2-7; tentative D call: TRBD1 (6 bases). CDR3 length equals 12 residues. This CDR3 reads CTRSSQGDEQYF. CDR3 nucleotides: TGTACCAGGAGCTCACAGGGAGACGAGCAGTACTTC.

With regard to this clonotype: The CDR3 does not end in the conserved phenylalanine or tryptophan, so this is likely a read error. The chain combines TRBV6-5 with TRBJ2-7, with D perhaps matching TRBD1 (5 bases). V dropped 2 bases and J dropped 9 bases, with 14 bases sitting between them. This CDR3 region has 13 residues. CDR1 and CDR2 (germline): MNHEY, SVGAGI. The CDR3 spells CASSYGHSNVQYL. The CDR3 bases are TGTGCCAGCAGTTACGGACACTCCAACGTGCAGTACCTC.

To note about this clonotype: This is likely a read error, given that the CDR3 carries no conserved phenylalanine or tryptophan at its end. The chain links TRBV5-4 to TRBJ2-7; tentatively, D is TRBD1 (5 bases). V lost 2 bases to trimming and J lost 3 bases, with 21 bases between them. Germline V gene lookup returns CDR1 SGHNT and CDR2 YYREEE (reference sequence). The CDR3 contains 17 residues. The CDR3 DNA reads as TGTGCCAGCAGCTTACCTCGAACAAGGGGCGCGGACTACGAGCAGTACCTC. This codes for CASSLPRTRGADYEQYL.

About this clonotype: The junction differs from germline at one of its ends, possibly a read error. V usage is TRBV11-2 and J usage is TRBJ1-1, with D uncertain. CDR1 SGHAT and CDR2 FQNNGV come from the germline V gene. CDR3 length: 17 residues. In nucleotides, the CDR3 is TGTGCCGGCAGCTCCCGACCGACGCGATTGGCGAACACTGAAGCTTTCTTT. This translates into CAGSSRPTRLANTEAFF.

A note on this clonotype: Lacking the conserved final phenylalanine or tryptophan, this CDR3 likely reflects a read error. It is unclear where the CDR3 begins or ends on the DNA, so no DNA is shown, and the CDR3 is as TCRdb lists it. The chain recombines TRBV29-1 with TRBJ2-3; the D call of TRBD2 is as the table states it, not checked on the DNA. CDR1 SQVTM and CDR2 ANQGSEA come from the germline V gene. Termini included, the CDR3 measures 15 amino acids. CDR3 residues: CSSRGLAGVTDTQDS.

A note on this clonotype: A much larger clone differs by one base, so this may be a read error. The chain has TRBV7-9 and TRBJ2-1; TRBD2 matches 9 bases. The CDR3 is 15 residues long. V lost 0 bases to trimming and J lost 9 bases; unmatched junction nucleotides: 6. The germline CDR1 and CDR2 sequences are SEHNR and FQNEAQ (reference sequence). CDR3 in DNA: TGTGCCAGCAGCTTAGCGGCGGGAGGGCAGGGTGAGCAGTTCTTC. Translating it yields CASSLAAGGQGEQFF.

This clonotype was seen ten or more times. The V call is TRBV5-1, the J call TRBJ2-3; D not resolved. V dropped 4 bases and J dropped 2 bases, with 11 bases sitting between them. CDR3 length: 14 residues. Germline CDR1 is SGHRS and CDR2 is YFSETQ. The CDR3 spells CASSPTVSTDTQYF. DNA of the CDR3: TGCGCCAGCAGCCCGACCGTATCCACAGATACGCAGTATTTT.

This clonotype showed up many times. CDR3 sequence reads: CSVQIQGAVGEQYF. The DNA of the CDR3 is TGCAGCGTTCAGATACAGGGGGCGGTGGGCGAGCAGTACTTC. The chain carries TRBV29-1 and TRBJ2-7, with 9 bases lining up with TRBD1. CDR3 length: 14 amino acids. V trimming: 5 bases; J trimming: 6 bases; junction bases outside the gene matches: 11. Germline V gene sequence: CDR1 SQVTM, CDR2 ANQGSEA.

This clonotype showed up just once. Lacking the conserved final phenylalanine or tryptophan, this CDR3 likely reflects a read error. The chain joins TRBV5-1 to TRBJ1-1; D is unresolved. V shed 0 bases and J shed 2 bases, with 20 bases lying between them. The CDR3 extends over 18 amino acids. The germline V gene has CDR1 SGHRS and CDR2 YFSETQ. CDR3 nucleotides: TGCGCCAGCAGCTTGGGACGAGGAGACGATGGGGATAACACTGAAGCTTTCTCT. This gives the protein CASSLGRGDDGDNTEAFS.

Worth noting for this clonotype: At one end, the junction sequence differs from germline, possibly due to a read error. The rearrangement links TRBV29-1 to TRBJ2-2; possible D gene TRBD2, 5 bases. Germline CDR1 and CDR2: SQVTM and ANQGSEA. The CDR3 covers 14 residues. The CDR3 coding sequence is TGCGGCACCTCGACGTCCTTGAACACCGGGGAGCAGTTTTTT. Encoded protein: CGTSTSLNTGEQFF.

V is TRBV6-1 and J is TRBJ2-1, with TRBD2 identical over 9 bases. CDR3 length: 17 amino acids. Germline CDR1 MNHNS, CDR2 SASEGT. After removal of 2 bases from V and 2 bases from J, the junction contained 7 bases not matched to a gene. The CDR3 DNA reads as TGTGCCAGCAGTGAAACTAGCGGGCCATCAGCCTACAATGAGCAGTTCTTC. This encodes CASSETSGPSAYNEQFF.

With respect to this clonotype: Compared with germline, one end of the junction differs, possibly owing to a read error. J is TRBJ2-3 and V is TRBV29-1, with D possibly matching TRBD2 (5 bases). Germline-derived CDR1 and CDR2 are SQVTM and ANQGSEA. CDR3 length: 14 amino acids. The CDR3 sequence is CSFERAERTDTHYF. In DNA form, the CDR3 reads TGCAGCTTTGAGCGAGCGGAGCGCACAGATACGCACTATTTT.

Note on this clonotype: One end of the junction does not line up with germline, which may come from a read error. This chain connects TRBV11-2 to TRBJ2-1; D is ambiguous. The length of the CDR3 is 17 residues. Germline V lookup: CDR1 SGHAT, CDR2 FQNNGV. CDR3 nucleotide sequence: TGTGCTAGCAGCTGTACTCCACTGAGGAGCTCCTACAATGAGCAGTTCTTC. It specifies CASSCTPLRSSYNEQFF.

Regarding this clonotype: One end of the junction does not line up with germline, which may come from a read error. The chain is built from TRBV7-9 and TRBJ2-7; weak D call: TRBD1 (5 bases). Per germline, CDR1 SEHNR and CDR2 FQNEAQ (reference sequence). The length of the CDR3 is 14 residues. CDR3 amino acids: CGSSLAGSRNEQYF. The CDR3, as DNA: TGTGGCAGCAGCTTGGCAGGGTCGAGGAACGAGCAGTACTTC.

This clonotype was found once. This may be a read error, as it is one base from a much larger clone. V and J are TRBV7-3 and TRBJ2-1, with 8 bases matching TRBD2. Trimming cost V 2 bases and J 6 bases; bases outside gene matches: 3. CDR3 length: 14 residues. Germline loops: CDR1 SGHTA, CDR2 FQGTGA. CDR3 nucleotides: TGTGCCAGCAGCTTAGGCGGGAGGTGCAATGAGCAGTTCTTC. It translates to CASSLGGRCNEQFF.

As for this clonotype: This may be a read error: a much more frequent sequence differs by one nucleotide. The conserved closing phenylalanine or tryptophan is absent in this CDR3, likely reflecting a read error. The gene calls are TRBV30 and TRBJ2-1; possibly TRBD2 for D (5 bases). CDR3 length equals 14 residues. Per the germline V gene, CDR1 is GTSNPN and CDR2 is SVGIG (reference sequence). V was shortened by 3 bases and J by 6 bases, with 15 bases between the two germline ends. CDR3 protein: CAWRALGRPNEQFS. CDR3 nucleotide sequence: TGTGCCTGGAGAGCCTTGGGGAGACCCAATGAGCAGTTCTCC.

This clonotype was picked up many times. The V and J genes are TRBV29-1 and TRBJ2-1; tentatively, D is TRBD2 (6 bases). V was clipped by 3 bases and J by 9 bases, with 18 bases between them. Per the germline V gene, CDR1 is SQVTM and CDR2 is ANQGSEA. The CDR3 consists of 14 residues. CDR3 DNA: TGCAGCGTTGAGGACTATGATAGAGGTGCTGAGCAGTTCTTC. It yields the protein CSVEDYDRGAEQFF.

V usage is TRBV9 and J usage is TRBJ1-1, with TRBD1 as a possible D gene (6 bases). The germline V gene has CDR1 SGDLS and CDR2 YYNGEE. Trimming cost V 6 bases and J 1 base, with 16 bases left between them. This CDR3 comprises 15 residues. CDR3 sequence (DNA): TGTGCCAGCACCCGAGGGGGTCTGGGGAACACTGAAGCTTTCTTT. Amino acid sequence: CASTRGGLGNTEAFF. Full variable domain (missing parts from reference TRBV9 and TRBJ1-1): DSGVTQTPKHLITATGQRVTLRCSPRSGDLSVYWYQQSLDQGLQFLIQYYNGEERAKGNILERFSAQQFPDLHSELNLSSLELGDSALYFCASTRGGLGNTEAFFGQGTRLTVV.

Many counts were recorded for this clonotype. This chain uses TRBV28 with TRBJ2-3, with 8 nucleotides matching TRBD1. CDR1 MDHEN and CDR2 SYDVKM come from the germline V gene. The junction had 4 bases not matched to a gene; V was cut back by 4 bases and J by 1 base. CDR3 size: 15 residues. The CDR3 region is CASSSTGVGTDTQYF. Written as DNA, the CDR3 is TGTGCCAGCAGTTCGACAGGGGTGGGCACAGATACGCAGTATTTT.

Ten or more counts support this clonotype. The chain couples TRBV12-3 or TRBV12-4 to TRBJ2-2; no firm D call. CDR3 length: 13 residues. V lost 4 bases and J 4 bases, leaving 7 bases between the germline ends. The CDR3 sequence: CASSSTSTGELFF. CDR3 DNA sequence: TGTGCCAGCAGTTCGACATCCACCGGGGAGCTGTTTTTT.

This clonotype was counted a few times. This may be a read error: a much more frequent sequence differs by one nucleotide. This sequence joins TRBV7-8 and TRBJ1-3; no firm D call. The CDR3 loop spans 12 amino acids. The germline V gene has CDR1 SGHVS and CDR2 FQNEAQ. The germline V and J ends were trimmed by 6 bases and 2 bases, with 5 bases remaining between them. In nucleotides, the CDR3 is TGTGCCAGCAGTGATACTGGAAACACCATATATTTT. Its translation: CASSDTGNTIYF.

The CDR3 reads CASSQGTSMNTGELFF. The CDR3 DNA reads TGTGCCAGCAGCCAAGGGACCAGTATGAATACCGGGGAGCTGTTTTTT. The chain carries TRBV4-2 and TRBJ2-2; no clear D gene. With 1 base removed from V and 5 bases from J, the gap between germline ends came to 14 bases. CDR3 length: 16 residues. CDR1 and CDR2 (germline): LGHNA, YNFKEQ.

Remarks on this clonotype: Lacking the conserved final phenylalanine or tryptophan, this CDR3 likely reflects a read error. J is TRBJ2-5 and V is TRBV10-3; tentatively, D is TRBD2 (6 bases). Trimming removed 5 bases from V and 2 bases from J, with 18 bases in between. The germline V gene encodes CDR1 ENHRY and CDR2 SYGVKD. The CDR3 runs to 16 residues. CDR3 protein: CAISTRPPGTQETQYL. The CDR3 nucleotides read TGTGCCATCAGTACCAGACCTCCGGGGACTCAAGAGACCCAGTACCTC.

Comments on this clonotype: Given a much more abundant clone one base away, this may be a read error. The conserved phenylalanine or tryptophan normally closing the CDR3 is absent here, so this likely arose from a read error. The DNA is left out, because the CDR3 cannot be placed on it with certainty; the CDR3 is given as TCRdb lists it. The chain recombines TRBV6-1 with TRBJ1-2; the table's D call, TRBD1, was not checked against the DNA. The CDR3 extends over 15 residues, inclusive of both ends. Per the germline V gene, CDR1 is MNHNS and CDR2 is SASEGT. This chain's CDR3 is CASSDRRTGEAGHTL.

The sample holds a few counts of this clonotype. J is TRBJ2-7 and V is TRBV5-1; 13 nucleotides align to TRBD2. This CDR3 spans 14 amino acids. The V gene's germline CDR1 is SGHRS and CDR2 YFSETQ. J lost 6 bases, V lost 4 bases, and 4 bases had no gene match. CDR3 nucleotides: TGCGCCAGCAGCACTAGCGGGAGGGAGTGCGAGCAGTACTTC. Translation gives CASSTSGRECEQYF.

This chain uses TRBV5-1 with TRBJ1-4, with D hard to call. The length of the CDR3 is 16 residues. Germline V CDR1 and CDR2: SGHRS, YFSETQ. Trimming left V 3 bases short and J 5 bases short, with 17 bases between. The CDR3 protein is CASSSLGRRENEKLFF. The CDR3 bases are TGCGCCAGCAGCTCGCTAGGTCGTCGGGAGAATGAAAAACTGTTTTTT.

To note about this clonotype: It is unclear where the CDR3 begins or ends on the DNA, so no DNA is shown, and the CDR3 is as TCRdb lists it. The rearrangement uses TRBV5-5 and TRBJ2-2; the DNA was not used to check the table's D call, TRBD2. The CDR3 length equals 15 residues, ends included. Germline V gene data show CDR1 as SGHKS and CDR2 as YYEKEE (reference sequence). The CDR3: CASSSTGVITGSCFF.

A word on this clonotype: A much more abundant neighbour one base away suggests this may be a read error. The rearrangement links TRBV11-1 to TRBJ2-7; TRBD1 aligns across 8 bases. Germline assignment: CDR1 SGHAT and CDR2 FQDESV (reference sequence). This CDR3 has 13 amino acids. CDR3 protein: CANRGRRSYKQYF. The CDR3 nucleotides read TGTGCCAACAGGGGGAGGCGATCCTACAAGCAGTACTTC.

In regard to this clonotype: This may stem from a read error, because a much larger clone lies one nucleotide away. CDR3 nucleotides: TGCGCCAGCAGCAGAACCCAACAGGAGGCGAACACTGAAGCTTTCTTT. Its protein is CASSRTQQEANTEAFF. This chain uses TRBV5-1 with TRBJ1-1, with D perhaps matching TRBD1 (5 bases). The CDR3 loop spans 16 amino acids. From germline, CDR1 is SGHRS and CDR2 YFSETQ. Between the trimmed V and J ends, which lost 4 bases and 1 base, there was a span of 17 bases.

This clonotype was counted ten times or more. The rearrangement links TRBV7-8 to TRBJ2-7, with D unclear. V lost 1 base and J lost 0, with 13 bases in between. This CDR3 region has 16 residues. The germline gives CDR1 SGHVS, CDR2 FQNEAQ. The CDR3 bases are TGTGCCAGCAGCTTAGTACGACTTAGGAGCTCCTACGAGCAGTACTTC. It specifies CASSLVRLRSSYEQYF.

Only a few counts were recorded for this clonotype. At one end the junction does not follow the germline gene, possibly because of a read error. The J gene is TRBJ2-1, the V gene TRBV11-2; 8 bases match TRBD1. The CDR3 has 12 residues. CDR1 SGHAT and CDR2 FQNNGV come from the germline V gene. The CDR3 protein is CASSSPDREQLF. CDR3 nucleotide sequence: TGTGCCAGCAGCTCACCGGACAGGGAGCAGCTCTTC.

The table lists this clonotype with a count of one. Relative to the germline gene, one junction end is altered; a read error may explain this. The rearrangement uses TRBV11-2 and TRBJ2-5, with a weak D call TRBD2 (7 bases). CDR3 length: 15 amino acids. CDR1 is SGHAT, CDR2 FQNNGV, per germline. In nucleotides, the CDR3 is TGTCCCAGTAGCCCCGTAGGGGGGGTCCCCGAGACCCAGTACTTC. Translating it yields CPSSPVGGVPETQYF.